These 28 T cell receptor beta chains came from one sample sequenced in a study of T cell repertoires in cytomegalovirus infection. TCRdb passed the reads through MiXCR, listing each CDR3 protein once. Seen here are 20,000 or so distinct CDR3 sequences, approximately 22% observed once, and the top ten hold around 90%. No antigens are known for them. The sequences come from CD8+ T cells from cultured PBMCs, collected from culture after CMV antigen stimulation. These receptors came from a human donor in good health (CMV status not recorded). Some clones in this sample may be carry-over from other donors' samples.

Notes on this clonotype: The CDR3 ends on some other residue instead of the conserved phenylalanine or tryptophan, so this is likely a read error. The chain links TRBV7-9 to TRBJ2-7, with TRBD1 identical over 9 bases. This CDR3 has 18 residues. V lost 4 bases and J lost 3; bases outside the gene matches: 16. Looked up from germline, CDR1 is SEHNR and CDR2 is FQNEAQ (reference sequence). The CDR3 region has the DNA TGTGCCAGCAGCTCAACCTCCTCGGACAGGGGAGATCTCTACGAGCAGTACTTG. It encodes CASSSTSSDRGDLYEQYL.

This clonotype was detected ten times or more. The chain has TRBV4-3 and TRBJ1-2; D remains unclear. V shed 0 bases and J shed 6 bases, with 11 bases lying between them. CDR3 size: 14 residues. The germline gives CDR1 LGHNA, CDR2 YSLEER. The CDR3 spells CASSQDRSGNGYTF. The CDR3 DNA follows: TGCGCCAGCAGCCAAGACCGATCAGGCAATGGCTACACCTTC.

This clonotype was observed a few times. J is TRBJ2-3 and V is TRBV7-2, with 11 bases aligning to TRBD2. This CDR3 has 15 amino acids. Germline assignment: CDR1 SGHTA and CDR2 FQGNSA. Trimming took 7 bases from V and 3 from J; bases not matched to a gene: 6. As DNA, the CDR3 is TGTGCCAGCACCGCGACTAGCGGGGAAACAGATACGCAGTATTTT. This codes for CASTATSGETDTQYF.

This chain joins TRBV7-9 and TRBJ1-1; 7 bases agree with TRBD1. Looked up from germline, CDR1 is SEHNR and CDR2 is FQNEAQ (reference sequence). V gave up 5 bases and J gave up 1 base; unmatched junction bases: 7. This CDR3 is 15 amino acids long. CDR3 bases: TGTGCCAGCAGCCCATACAGGGGATCGAACACTGAAGCTTTCTTT. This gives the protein CASSPYRGSNTEAFF.

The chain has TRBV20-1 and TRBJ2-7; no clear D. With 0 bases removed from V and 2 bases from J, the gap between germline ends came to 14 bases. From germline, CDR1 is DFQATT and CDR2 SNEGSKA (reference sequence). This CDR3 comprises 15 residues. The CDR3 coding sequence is TGCAGTGCTAGAGATCATAATTCACTGCCCTACGAGCAGTACTTC. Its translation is CSARDHNSLPYEQYF.

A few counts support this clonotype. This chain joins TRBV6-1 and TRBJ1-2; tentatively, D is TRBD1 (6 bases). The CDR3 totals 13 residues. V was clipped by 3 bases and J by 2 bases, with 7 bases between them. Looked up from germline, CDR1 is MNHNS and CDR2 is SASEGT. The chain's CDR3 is CASSEGANYGYTF. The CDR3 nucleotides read TGTGCCAGCAGTGAGGGGGCGAACTATGGCTACACCTTC.

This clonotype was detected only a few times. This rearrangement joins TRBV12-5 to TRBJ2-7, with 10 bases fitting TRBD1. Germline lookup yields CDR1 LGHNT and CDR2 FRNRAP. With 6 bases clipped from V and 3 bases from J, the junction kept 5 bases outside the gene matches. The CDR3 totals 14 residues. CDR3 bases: TGTGCTAGTGGGGCGAGGGACAGGGGCTACGAGCAGTACTTC. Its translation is CASGARDRGYEQYF. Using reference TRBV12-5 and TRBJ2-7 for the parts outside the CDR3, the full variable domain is DARVTQTPRHKVTEMGQEVTMRCQPILGHNTVFWYRQTMMQGLELLAYFRNRAPLDDSGMPKDRFSAEMPDATLATLKIQPSEPRDSAVYFCASGARDRGYEQYFGPGTRLTVT.

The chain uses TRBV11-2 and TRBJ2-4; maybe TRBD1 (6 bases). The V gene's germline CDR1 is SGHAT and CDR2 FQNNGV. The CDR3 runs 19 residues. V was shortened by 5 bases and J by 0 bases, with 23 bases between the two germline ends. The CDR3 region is CASSPRRSDRRLAKNIQYF. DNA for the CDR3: TGTGCCAGCAGCCCTCGACGGTCAGACAGGCGGCTAGCCAAAAACATTCAGTACTTC.

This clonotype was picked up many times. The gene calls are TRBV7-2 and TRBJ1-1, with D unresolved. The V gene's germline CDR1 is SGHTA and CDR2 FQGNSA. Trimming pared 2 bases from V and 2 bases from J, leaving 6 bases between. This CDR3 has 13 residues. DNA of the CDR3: TGTGCCAGCAGCTTAACAGATAACACTGAAGCTTTCTTT. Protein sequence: CASSLTDNTEAFF.

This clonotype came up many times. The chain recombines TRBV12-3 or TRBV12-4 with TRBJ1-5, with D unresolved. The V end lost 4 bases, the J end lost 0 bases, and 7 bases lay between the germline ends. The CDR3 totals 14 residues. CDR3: CASSWSSSNQPQHF. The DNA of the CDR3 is TGTGCCAGCAGTTGGTCAAGTAGCAATCAGCCCCAGCATTTT.

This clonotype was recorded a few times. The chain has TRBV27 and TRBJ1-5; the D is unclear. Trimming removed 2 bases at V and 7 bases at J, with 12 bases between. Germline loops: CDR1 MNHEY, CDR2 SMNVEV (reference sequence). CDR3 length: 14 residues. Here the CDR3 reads CASSLRLGRQPQHF. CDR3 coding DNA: TGTGCCAGCAGTTTAAGATTGGGGAGACAGCCCCAGCATTTT.

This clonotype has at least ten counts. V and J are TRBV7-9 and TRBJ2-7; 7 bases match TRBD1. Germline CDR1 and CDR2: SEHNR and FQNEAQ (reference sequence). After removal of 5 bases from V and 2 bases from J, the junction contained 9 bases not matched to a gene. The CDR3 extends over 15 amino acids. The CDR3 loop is CASSPRTGRTYEQYF. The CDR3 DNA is TGTGCCAGCAGCCCACGGACAGGCCGTACCTACGAGCAGTACTTC.

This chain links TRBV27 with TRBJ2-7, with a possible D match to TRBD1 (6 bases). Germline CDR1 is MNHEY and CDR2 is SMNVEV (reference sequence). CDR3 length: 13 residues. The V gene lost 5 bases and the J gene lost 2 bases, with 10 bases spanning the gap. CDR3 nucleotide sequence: TGTGCCAGCAGTGCCGGGACACCCTACGAGCAGTACTTC. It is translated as CASSAGTPYEQYF.

CDR3 region: CASSLWGTLTYNEQFF. The CDR3 DNA reads as TGTGCCAGCAGTTTATGGGGGACTTTGACCTACAATGAGCAGTTCTTC. The V gene is TRBV28, the J gene TRBJ2-1; tentatively, D is TRBD2 (6 bases). The V end was cut by 0 bases, the J end by 2 bases, with 11 bases between. The CDR3 sequence is 16 residues long. Germline CDR1 and CDR2: MDHEN and SYDVKM.

The CDR3 region is CSARAPGLANEQFF. In DNA form, the CDR3 reads TGCAGTGCTAGGGCCCCGGGACTAGCCAATGAGCAGTTCTTC. The chain employs TRBV20-1 and TRBJ2-1; 9 positions match TRBD2. The CDR3 extends over 14 amino acids. Unmatched junction bases numbered 6, after V lost 3 bases and J lost 6 bases. The germline V gene has CDR1 DFQATT and CDR2 SNEGSKA (reference sequence).

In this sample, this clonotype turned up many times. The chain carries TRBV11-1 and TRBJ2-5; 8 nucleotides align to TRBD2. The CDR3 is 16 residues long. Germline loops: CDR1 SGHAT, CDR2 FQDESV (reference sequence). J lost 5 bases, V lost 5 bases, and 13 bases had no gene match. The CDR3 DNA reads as TGTGCCAGCAGCCCCTCCAGCGGGAGTGGGGGGGAGACCCAGTACTTC. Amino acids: CASSPSSGSGGETQYF.

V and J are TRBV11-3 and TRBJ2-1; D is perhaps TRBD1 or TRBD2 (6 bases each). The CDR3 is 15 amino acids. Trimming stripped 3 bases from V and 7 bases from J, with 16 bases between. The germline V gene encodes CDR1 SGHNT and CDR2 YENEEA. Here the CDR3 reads CASSFGGSRGNEQFF. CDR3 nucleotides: TGTGCCAGCAGCTTTGGAGGGTCTAGGGGGAATGAGCAGTTCTTC.

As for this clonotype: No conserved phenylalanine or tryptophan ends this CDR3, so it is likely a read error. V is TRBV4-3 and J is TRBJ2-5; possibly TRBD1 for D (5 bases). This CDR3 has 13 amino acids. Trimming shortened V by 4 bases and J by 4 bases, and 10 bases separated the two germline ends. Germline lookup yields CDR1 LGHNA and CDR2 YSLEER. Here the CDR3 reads CASSPSRGETQYL. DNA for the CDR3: TGCGCCAGCAGCCCCTCAAGGGGAGAGACCCAGTACTTG.

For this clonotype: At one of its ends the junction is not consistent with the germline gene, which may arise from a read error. CDR3 residues: CASSSFLGGTTDTQYF. CDR3 nucleotides: TGTGCTAGCAGCTCGTTCCTCGGGGGAACCACAGATACGCAGTATTTT. The chain carries TRBV7-7 and TRBJ2-3, with D tentatively TRBD2 (6 bases). Germline CDR1 reads SSHAT; CDR2 reads FNYEAQ (reference sequence). The CDR3 consists of 16 residues.

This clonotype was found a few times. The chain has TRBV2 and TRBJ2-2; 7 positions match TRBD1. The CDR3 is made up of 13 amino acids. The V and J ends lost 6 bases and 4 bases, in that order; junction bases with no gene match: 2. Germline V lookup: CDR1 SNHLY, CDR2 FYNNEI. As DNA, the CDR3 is TGTGCCAGCAGGAGGGGGCCCACCGGGGAGCTGTTTTTT. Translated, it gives CASRRGPTGELFF. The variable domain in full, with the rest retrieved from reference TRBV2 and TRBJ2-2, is EPEVTQTPSHQVTQMGQEVILRCVPISNHLYFYWYRQILGQKVEFLVSFYNNEISEKSEIFDDQFSVERPDGSNFTLKIRSTKLEDSAMYFCASRRGPTGELFFGEGSRLTVL.

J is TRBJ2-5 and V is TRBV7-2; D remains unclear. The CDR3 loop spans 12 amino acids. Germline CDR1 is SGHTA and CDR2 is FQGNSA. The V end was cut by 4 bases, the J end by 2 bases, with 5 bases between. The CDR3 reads CASSWDQETQYF. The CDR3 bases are TGTGCCAGCAGCTGGGATCAAGAGACCCAGTACTTC.

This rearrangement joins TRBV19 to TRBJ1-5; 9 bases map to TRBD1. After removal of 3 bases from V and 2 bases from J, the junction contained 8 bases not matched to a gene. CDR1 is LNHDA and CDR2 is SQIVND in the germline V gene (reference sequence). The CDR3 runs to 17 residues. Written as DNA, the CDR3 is TGTGCCAGTAGTATCACAGGGGGCGCGGATGGCAATCAGCCCCAGCATTTT. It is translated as CASSITGGADGNQPQHF. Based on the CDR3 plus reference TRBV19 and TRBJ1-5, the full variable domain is DGGITQSPKYLFRKEGQNVTLSCEQNLNHDAMYWYRQDPGQGLRLIYYSQIVNDFQKGDIAEGYSVSREKKESFPLTVTSAQKNPTAFYLCASSITGGADGNQPQHFGDGTRLSIL.

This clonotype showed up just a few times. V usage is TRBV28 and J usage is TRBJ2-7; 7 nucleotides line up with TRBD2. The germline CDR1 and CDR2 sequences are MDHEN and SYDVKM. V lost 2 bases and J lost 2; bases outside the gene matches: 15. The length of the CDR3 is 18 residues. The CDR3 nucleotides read TGTGCCAGCAGTTTAGAGGCCTTGGGGGGGAGCAAACCCTACGAGCAGTACTTC. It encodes CASSLEALGGSKPYEQYF. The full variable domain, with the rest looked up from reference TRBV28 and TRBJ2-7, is DVKVTQSSRYLVKRTGEKVFLECVQDMDHENMFWYRQDPGLGLRLIYFSYDVKMKEKGDIPEGYSVSREKKERFSLILESASTNQTSMYLCASSLEALGGSKPYEQYFGPGTRLTVT.

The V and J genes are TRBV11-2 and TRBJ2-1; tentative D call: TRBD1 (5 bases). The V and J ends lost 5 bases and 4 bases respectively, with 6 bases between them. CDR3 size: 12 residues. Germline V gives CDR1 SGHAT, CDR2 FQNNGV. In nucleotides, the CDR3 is TGTGCCAGCAGCCGACAGTACAATGAGCAGTTCTTC. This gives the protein CASSRQYNEQFF.

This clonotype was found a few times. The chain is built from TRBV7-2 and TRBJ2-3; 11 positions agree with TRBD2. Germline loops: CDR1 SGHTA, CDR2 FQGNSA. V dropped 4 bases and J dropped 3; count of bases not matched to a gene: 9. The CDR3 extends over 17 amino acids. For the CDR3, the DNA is TGTGCCAGCAGCTGGATTAGCGGGGGGGCTTTTACAGATACGCAGTATTTT. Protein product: CASSWISGGAFTDTQYF.

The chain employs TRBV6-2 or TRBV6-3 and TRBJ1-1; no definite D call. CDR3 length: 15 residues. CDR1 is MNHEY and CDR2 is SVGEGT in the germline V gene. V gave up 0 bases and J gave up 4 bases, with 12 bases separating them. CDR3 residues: CASSYSLGPSTEAFF. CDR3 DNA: TGTGCCAGCAGTTACTCTCTAGGGCCGAGCACTGAAGCTTTCTTT.

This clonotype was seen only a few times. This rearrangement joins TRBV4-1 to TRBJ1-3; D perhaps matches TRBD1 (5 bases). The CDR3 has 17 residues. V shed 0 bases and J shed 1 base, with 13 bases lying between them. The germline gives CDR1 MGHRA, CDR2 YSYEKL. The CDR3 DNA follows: TGCGCCAGCAGCCAAGATGGGCAGGCAGGGTCTGGAAACACCATATATTTT. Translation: CASSQDGQAGSGNTIYF.

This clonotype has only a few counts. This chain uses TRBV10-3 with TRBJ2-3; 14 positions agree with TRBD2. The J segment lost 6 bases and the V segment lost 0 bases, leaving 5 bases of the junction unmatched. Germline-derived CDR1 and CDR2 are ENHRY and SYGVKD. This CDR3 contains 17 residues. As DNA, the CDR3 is TGTGCCATCAGTGAGTCGACTAGCGGGGGGGCCCCGGATACGCAGTATTTT. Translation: CAISESTSGGAPDTQYF.